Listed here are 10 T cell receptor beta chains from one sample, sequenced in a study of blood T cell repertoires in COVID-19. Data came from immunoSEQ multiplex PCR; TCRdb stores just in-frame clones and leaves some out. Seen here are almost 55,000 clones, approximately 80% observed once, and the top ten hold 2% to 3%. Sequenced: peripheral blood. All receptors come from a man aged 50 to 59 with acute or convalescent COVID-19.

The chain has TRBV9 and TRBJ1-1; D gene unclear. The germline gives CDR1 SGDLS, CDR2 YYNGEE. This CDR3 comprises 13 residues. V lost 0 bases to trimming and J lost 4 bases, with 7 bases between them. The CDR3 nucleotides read TGTGCCAGCAGCGTAGGGCCCACCACTGAAGCTTTCTTT. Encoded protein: CASSVGPTTEAFF. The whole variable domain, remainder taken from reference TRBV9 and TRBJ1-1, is DSGVTQTPKHLITATGQRVTLRCSPRSGDLSVYWYQQSLDQGLQFLIQYYNGEERAKGNILERFSAQQFPDLHSELNLSSLELGDSALYFCASSVGPTTEAFFGQGTRLTVV.

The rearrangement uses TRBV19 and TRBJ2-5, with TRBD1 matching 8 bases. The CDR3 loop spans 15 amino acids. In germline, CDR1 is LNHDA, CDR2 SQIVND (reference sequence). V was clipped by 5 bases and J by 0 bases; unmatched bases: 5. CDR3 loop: CASSVDRENQETQYF. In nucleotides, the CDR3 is TGTGCCAGTAGTGTGGACAGGGAGAACCAAGAGACCCAGTACTTC.

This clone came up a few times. The CDR3 DNA reads TGCGCCAGCAGCTTGGCGACAGCAACTGAAGCTTTCTTT. Its translation: CASSLATATEAFF. This sequence joins TRBV5-1 and TRBJ1-1; TRBD1 might be the D (5 bases). This CDR3 is built from 13 residues. The germline gives CDR1 SGHRS, CDR2 YFSETQ. Trimming removed 0 bases from V and 5 bases from J, with 8 bases in between.

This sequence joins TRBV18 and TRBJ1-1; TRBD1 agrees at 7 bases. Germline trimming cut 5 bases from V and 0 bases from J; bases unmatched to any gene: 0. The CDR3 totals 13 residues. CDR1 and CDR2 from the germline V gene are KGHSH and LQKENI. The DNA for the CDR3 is TGTGCCAGCTCAGGACAGGTGAACACTGAAGCTTTCTTT. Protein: CASSGQVNTEAFF.

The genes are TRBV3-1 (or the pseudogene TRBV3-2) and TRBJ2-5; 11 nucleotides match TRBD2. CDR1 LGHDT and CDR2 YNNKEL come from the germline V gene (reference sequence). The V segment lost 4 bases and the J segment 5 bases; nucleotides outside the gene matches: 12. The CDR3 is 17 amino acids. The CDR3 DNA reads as TGTGCCAGCAGCCCCAGGACTAGCGGGCCGTTTCAGGAGACCCAGTACTTC. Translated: CASSPRTSGPFQETQYF.

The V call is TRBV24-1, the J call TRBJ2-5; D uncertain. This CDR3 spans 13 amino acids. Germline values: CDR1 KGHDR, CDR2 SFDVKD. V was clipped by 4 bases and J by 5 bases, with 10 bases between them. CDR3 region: CATSESVGETQYF. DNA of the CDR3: TGTGCCACCAGTGAGAGCGTCGGGGAGACCCAGTACTTC.

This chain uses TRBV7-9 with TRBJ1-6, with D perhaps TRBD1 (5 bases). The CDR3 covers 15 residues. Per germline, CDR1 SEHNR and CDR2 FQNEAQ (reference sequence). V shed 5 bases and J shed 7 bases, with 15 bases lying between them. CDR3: CASSPGQGENSPLHF. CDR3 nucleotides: TGTGCCAGCAGCCCCGGACAAGGAGAGAATTCACCCCTCCACTTT.

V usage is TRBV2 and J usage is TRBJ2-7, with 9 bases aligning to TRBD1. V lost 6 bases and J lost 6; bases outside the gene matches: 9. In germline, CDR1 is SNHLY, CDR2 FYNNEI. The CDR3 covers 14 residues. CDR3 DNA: TGTGCCAGCAGAGCCGTCGAGACAGGGGGCGAGCAGTACTTC. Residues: CASRAVETGGEQYF. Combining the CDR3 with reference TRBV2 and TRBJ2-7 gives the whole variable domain EPEVTQTPSHQVTQMGQEVILRCVPISNHLYFYWYRQILGQKVEFLVSFYNNEISEKSEIFDDQFSVERPDGSNFTLKIRSTKLEDSAMYFCASRAVETGGEQYFGPGTRLTVT.

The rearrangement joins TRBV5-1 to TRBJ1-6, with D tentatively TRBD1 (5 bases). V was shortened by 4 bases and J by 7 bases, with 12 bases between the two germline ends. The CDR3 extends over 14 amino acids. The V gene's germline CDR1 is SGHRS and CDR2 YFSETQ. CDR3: CASSPDTWNSPLHF. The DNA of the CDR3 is TGCGCCAGCAGCCCGGACACTTGGAATTCACCCCTCCACTTT. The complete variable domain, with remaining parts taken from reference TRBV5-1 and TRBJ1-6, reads KAGVTQTPRYLIKTRGQQVTLSCSPISGHRSVSWYQQTPGQGLQFLFEYFSETQRNKGNFPGRFSGRQFSNSRSEMNVSTLELGDSALYLCASSPDTWNSPLHFGNGTRLTVT.

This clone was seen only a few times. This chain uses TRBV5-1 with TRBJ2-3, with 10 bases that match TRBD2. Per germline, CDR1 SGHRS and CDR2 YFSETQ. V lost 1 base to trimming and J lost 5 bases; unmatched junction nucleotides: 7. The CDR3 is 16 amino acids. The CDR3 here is CASSLSSGGRRDTQYF. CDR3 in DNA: TGCGCCAGCAGCTTGTCTAGCGGGGGCCGTAGAGATACGCAGTATTTT. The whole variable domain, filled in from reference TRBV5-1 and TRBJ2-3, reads KAGVTQTPRYLIKTRGQQVTLSCSPISGHRSVSWYQQTPGQGLQFLFEYFSETQRNKGNFPGRFSGRQFSNSRSEMNVSTLELGDSALYLCASSLSSGGRRDTQYFGPGTRLTVL.